The T cell receptor (beta chain) under discussion was sequenced for a study of early stage breast cancer tumors. Study overall: ER+/PR+/HER2- status applied to about 75% of the 16 invasive breast tumors.

The assay was immunoSEQ multiplex PCR, and TCRdb's table has in-frame clones only and misses some. The repertoire holds some 29,000 clones, with about 83% as singletons. In germline, CDR1 is LNHDA, CDR2 SQIVND (reference sequence). With 8 bases clipped from V and 3 bases from J, the junction kept 6 bases outside the gene matches. The CDR3 runs 14 residues. A note on this clone: Its antigen is not identified.

General observations from the study: Compared with adjacent normal breast, tumors showed roughly 2.5-fold denser, more clonal T cells.

This chain connects TRBV19 to TRBJ2-2, with 7 bases matching TRBD2. This TCR was sampled from a person aged 45 to 59 with breast cancer. Sequenced material: blood. Here the CDR3 reads CASSREDHTGELFF. The CDR3, as DNA: TGTGCCAGTTCCCGGGAGGACCACACCGGGGAGCTGTTTTTT.